The entry below gives a single T cell receptor (beta chain) sequence along with its context. Its antigen is still unknown. The entry originates in a study of cytomegalovirus exposure and HLA in healthy donors. Regarding the study as a whole: According to a later analysis, TCR clusters from the first cohort tended to co-occur in the approximately 120 validation repertoires. Overall, approximately 150 TCR beta chains were annotated as cytomegalovirus-associated. Most TCRs appeared rarely, but some public TCRs recurred in many donors.

The CDR3 consists of 15 residues. V was pared by 4 bases and J by 4 bases, with 5 bases of the junction left unmatched. CDR1 SGHRS and CDR2 YFSETQ come from the germline V gene. Clones were sequenced by immunoSEQ multiplex PCR, and TCRdb holds only the in-frame ones, with some missing. This table holds hundreds of thousands of clones, roughly 87% found once. While the first cohort had 600 to 750 subjects, the donors belonged to the separate validation cohort of over a hundred subjects. The material sequenced was PBMCs. The origin of this receptor is a man aged 18-30 years in good health and CMV-seropositive. This sequence joins TRBV5-1 and TRBJ2-3, with 11 nucleotides matching TRBD2. The CDR3 DNA sequence: TGCGCCAGCAGCCTCACTAGCGGGAGACCAGATACGCAGTATTTT. It translates to CASSLTSGRPDTQYF.